This is a list of T cell receptor beta chains from one sample in a study of cytomegalovirus exposure and HLA in healthy donors. Clones were read by immunoSEQ multiplex PCR, and TCRdb kept only the in-frame ones, dropping some. This listing includes tens of thousands of clones. The sample comprised PBMCs. These receptors all stem from a male donor in good health and CMV-seropositive. The CDR3 runs from the conserved cysteine through the conserved F or W. A D gene is named only where the DNA matches it firmly.

j_call d_call v_call cdr3_aa cdr3_nt
TRBJ1-1 TRBD1 TRBV18 CASSRSDRGGTEAFF TGTGCCAGCTCACGCTCGGACAGGGGAGGCACTGAAGCTTTCTTT
TRBJ2-2 . TRBV9 CASSVIGSNTGELFF TGTGCCAGCAGCGTAATCGGGTCGAACACCGGGGAGCTGTTTTTT
TRBJ2-3 TRBD1 TRBV6-1 CASTRTGGETDTQYF TGTGCCAGCACCCGGACAGGGGGAGAGACAGATACGCAGTATTTT
TRBJ2-1 . TRBV4-2 CASSQHGTGRDEQFF TGTGCCAGCTCCCAACACGGGACTGGAAGGGATGAGCAGTTCTTC
TRBJ2-7 TRBD1 TRBV7-6 CASSLATGGSYEQYF TGTGCCAGCAGCTTAGCAACAGGGGGCAGCTACGAGCAGTACTTC
TRBJ2-7 TRBD2 TRBV6-5 CASSILAGGSTEQYF TGTGCCAGCAGCATACTAGCGGGAGGGTCGACCGAGCAGTACTTC
TRBJ2-2 . TRBV30 CAWSVLAGTGELFF TGTGCCTGGAGTGTACTGGCGGGCACCGGGGAGCTGTTTTTT
TRBJ1-5 TRBD1 TRBV4-3 CASSQDRGRNQPQHF TGCGCCAGCAGCCAAGACAGGGGGCGCAATCAGCCCCAGCATTTT
TRBJ1-3 TRBD1 TRBV5-1 CASSLTGTGVGNTIYF TGCGCCAGCAGCTTGACCGGGACAGGGGTCGGAAACACCATATATTTT
TRBJ1-6 . TRBV30 CAWRSQGHNSPLHF TGTGCCTGGAGGTCGCAGGGGCATAATTCACCCCTCCACTTT
TRBJ1-6 . TRBV19 CASSMHLGGASPLHF TGTGCCAGTAGTATGCACCTGGGGGGGGCTTCACCCCTCCACTTT
TRBJ1-2 TRBD1 TRBV7-9 CASTSAGGTGDYGYTF TGTGCCAGCACCTCCGCGGGGGGGACAGGGGACTATGGCTACACCTTC
TRBJ1-1 . TRBV9 CASTEIPGNTEAFF TGTGCCAGCACCGAAATTCCAGGGAACACTGAAGCTTTCTTT
TRBJ1-5 . TRBV15 CATSEIPGGAWRRGNQPQHF TGTGCCACCAGCGAAATCCCGGGGGGCGCTTGGCGAAGGGGCAATCAGCCCCAGCATTTT